This T cell receptor beta chain was profiled in a study of T cell responses to AZD1222 COVID-19 vaccine. Remarks on this clone: Its antigen is not identified.

Sequencing was performed with immunoSEQ multiplex PCR; in TCRdb, only in-frame clones are kept and a portion is missing. The profile covers 140,000 to 150,000 clones, with approximately 92% appearing a single time and more than 3% taken by the ten largest. Study observations and caveats: Donors skewed white British and female; clonal diversity was possibly underestimated. As reported, nearly half of all spike-specific TCRs target variant regions that are unmutated.

Doses given second, at about 4 or about 12 weeks, were pooled. Trimming removed 3 bases from V and 5 bases from J; junction bases left unmatched: 7. The CDR3 is 15 amino acids. CDR1 is SGHVS, CDR2 FQNEAQ, per germline. The receptor was isolated from an adult who received the AZD1222 COVID-19 vaccine. The sequencing used peripheral blood, collected 28 days after the second AZD1222 dose. The rearrangement joins TRBV7-8 to TRBJ1-5; TRBD1 matches at 7 bases. CDR3 sequence reads: CASSLEGAGYQPQHF. As DNA, the CDR3 is TGTGCCAGCAGCTTGGAGGGGGCGGGTTATCAGCCCCAGCATTTT.